The source of this T cell receptor beta chain is a study of T cell responses to AZD1222 COVID-19 vaccine. CDR3 size: 15 residues. The germline gives CDR1 SQVTM, CDR2 ANQGSEA. After removal of 4 bases from V and 6 bases from J, the junction contained 10 bases not matched to a gene. With regard to this clone: Its antigen is still unknown.

The data were produced by immunoSEQ multiplex PCR, yet TCRdb's version contains in-frame clones alone and is incomplete. This sample yields about 140,000 clones, of which 90% are seen a single time; around 6.3% belongs to the top ten. Whole-study findings and limits: Without day 14 samples, only post-peak T cell repertoires were studied.

The clonotype was recovered from an adult who received the AZD1222 COVID-19 vaccine. J is TRBJ2-1 and V is TRBV29-1; 9 nucleotides line up with TRBD2. The sample here was peripheral blood, taken 28 days after the second AZD1222 dose. CDR3 residues: CSVGFGAGGINEQFF. The CDR3 DNA sequence: TGCAGCGTTGGCTTTGGGGCGGGGGGGATCAATGAGCAGTTCTTC.